These T cell receptor beta chains were read from a single sample in a study of T-cell reconstitution after alpha-beta-depleted transplantation in children. MiXCR was run by TCRdb on the PCR reads, yielding one entry per CDR3 protein. The table includes a few hundred thousand distinct CDR3 sequences, 9% to 12% detected once. This material consisted of PBMCs from the stem cell graft donor, taken from the stem cell graft. The receptors were sampled from a human donor who donated a stem cell graft to a child with acute lymphoblastic leukemia. CDR3s include the opening cysteine and the closing phenylalanine or tryptophan. D genes are given only for firm matches. Part of the rows lack a size; the others show once, few, many or a class for expanded clones.

D | size | J | V | DNA | CDR3
NA | NA | TRBJ2-2 | TRBV7-9 | TGTGCCAGCAGCTTAGTCGAGTACGGGGAGCTGTTTTTT | CASSLVEYGELFF
TRBD2 | few | TRBJ2-7 | TRBV5-1 | TGCGCCAGCAGCTTGGCGGGACTAGCGGGAGCCCTTTCCCGAACTCCCTACGAGCAGTACTTC | CASSLAGLAGALSRTPYEQYF
TRBD2 | few | TRBJ2-2 | TRBV12-3/TRBV12-4 | TGTGCCAGCTTTTGGGGACTAGCGGTCACCGGGGAGCTGTTTTTT | CASFWGLAVTGELFF
NA | NA | TRBJ1-6 | TRBV12-3/TRBV12-4 | TGTGCCAGCAGTTTCCCTTCTTCACCCCTCCACTTT | CASSFPSSPLHF
TRBD2 | NA | TRBJ2-2 | TRBV4-3 | TGCGCCAGCAGCCTCTCAAATCAACTAGCGCCCGTCACCGGGGAGCTGTTTTTT | CASSLSNQLAPVTGELFF
TRBD2 | NA | TRBJ2-2 | TRBV4-3 | TGCGCCAGCAGCCAAGATAAAGCTAGCGGGCTCGGCACCGGGGAGCTGTTTTTT | CASSQDKASGLGTGELFF
TRBD1 | many | TRBJ2-7 | TRBV7-2 | TGTGCCAGCAGCTTTAGACAGGGGGCCGGCGAGCAGTACTTC | CASSFRQGAGEQYF
TRBD1 | NA | TRBJ2-5 | TRBV11-2 | TGTGCCAGCAGCTTAGGAGGGACAGGGGGCGCTTTCGAGACCCAGTACTTC | CASSLGGTGGAFETQYF
NA | few | TRBJ2-5 | TRBV25-1 | TGTGCCAGCAGTGAATACGTCACAGGAGCCCAAGAGACCCAGTACTTC | CASSEYVTGAQETQYF
NA | many | TRBJ2-3 | TRBV9 | TGTGCCAGCAGCGTAGAGGTCGGTCGAACAGATACGCAGTATTTT | CASSVEVGRTDTQYF
TRBD2 | NA | TRBJ2-5 | TRBV5-1 | TGCGCCAGCAGCTACAAGACTAGCGAAGAGACCCAGTACTTC | CASSYKTSEETQYF
NA | many | TRBJ2-5 | TRBV12-3/TRBV12-4 | TGTGCCAGCAGTCCTACTACGTACCAAGAGACCCAGTACTTC | CASSPTTYQETQYF
NA | NA | TRBJ2-3 | TRBV7-2 | TGTGCCGGCAGCTCCAGGGGCCGAAGTACCGACACAGATACGCAGTATTTT | CAGSSRGRSTDTDTQYF
NA | many | TRBJ1-1 | TRBV5-1 | TGCGCCAGCAGCCTTAAAAAGAACACTGAAGCTTTCTTT | CASSLKKNTEAFF
NA | NA | TRBJ1-5 | TRBV18 | TGTGCCAGCTCACCAAAATCCCAGGGTATCAATCAGCCCCAGCATTTT | CASSPKSQGINQPQHF
TRBD2 | few | TRBJ2-1 | TRBV12-3/TRBV12-4 | TGTGCCAGCGGATCTAGCGGGTCCTACAATGAGCAGTTCTTC | CASGSSGSYNEQFF
TRBD2 | NA | TRBJ2-3 | TRBV5-1 | TGCGCCAGCAGCCCCGTCTTAGCGGGAGGCACAGATCCGCAGTATTTT | CASSPVLAGGTDPQYF
TRBD1 | few | TRBJ1-2 | TRBV12-5 | TGTGCTAGTGGTTGGGACAGGGGCCATGGCTACACCTTC | CASGWDRGHGYTF
NA | many | TRBJ2-7 | TRBV7-2 | TGTGCCAGCAGCCTACCGGGGCCCTACGAGCAGTACTTC | CASSLPGPYEQYF
NA | few | TRBJ1-5 | TRBV29-1 | TGCAGCGCATCAGGAGGGAGCGGTCAGCCCCAGCATTTT | CSASGGSGQPQHF
NA | NA | TRBJ2-6 | TRBV15 | TGTGCCACCAGCAGTCGGATATCGATGTCTGGGGCCAACGTCCTGACTTTC | CATSSRISMSGANVLTF
TRBD2 | few | TRBJ2-1 | TRBV19 | TGTGCCAGTAGTAAGTCTTGGGACTACTACAATGAGCAGTTCTTC | CASSKSWDYYNEQFF
NA | few | TRBJ2-1 | TRBV12-5 | TGTGCTAGTGGTTTGGACCGGGCCCTTCTGGGCGATGAGCAGTTCTTC | CASGLDRALLGDEQFF
TRBD1 | NA | TRBJ2-7 | TRBV4-1 | TGCGCCAGCAGCCCCCGGGACAGTACCGGCTACGAGCAGTACTTC | CASSPRDSTGYEQYF